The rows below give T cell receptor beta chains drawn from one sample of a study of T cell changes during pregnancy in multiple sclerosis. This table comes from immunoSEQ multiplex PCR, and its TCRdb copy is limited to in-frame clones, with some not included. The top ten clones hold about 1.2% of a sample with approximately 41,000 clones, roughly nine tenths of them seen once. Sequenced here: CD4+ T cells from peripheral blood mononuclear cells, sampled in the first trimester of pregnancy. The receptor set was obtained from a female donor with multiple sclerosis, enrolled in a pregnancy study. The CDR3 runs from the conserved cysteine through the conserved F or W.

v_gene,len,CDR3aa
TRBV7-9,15,CASSSPNRGGTEAFF
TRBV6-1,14,CASSVQGLGNEQFF
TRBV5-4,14,CASSADSLNEKLFF
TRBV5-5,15,CASSLDESGANVLTF
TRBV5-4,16,CASSTASGVYQETQYF
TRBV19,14,CASSLQGGNQPQHF
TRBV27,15,CASSPTGGFAYEQYF
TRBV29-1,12,CSGNEGADTQYF
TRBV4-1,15,CASSQEGTGGREQFF
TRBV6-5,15,CASSYTTGANYEQYF
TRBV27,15,CASSLGSSGANVLTF
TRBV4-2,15,CASSQDLVGSTEAFF
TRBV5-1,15,CASSFGGRSSYEQYF
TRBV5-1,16,CASSSMAGGSTDTQYF
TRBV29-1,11,CSVGSSYEQYF
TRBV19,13,CASNRGSGNTIYF
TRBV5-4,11,CASSSKETQYF
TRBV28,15,CASSSVDRVVHGYTF